This entry lists 32 T cell receptor beta chains sequenced from one sample in a study of cytomegalovirus exposure and HLA in healthy donors. Primers included in the PCR were 60 Vbeta and 13 Jbeta primers. The repertoire was sequenced with immunoSEQ multiplex PCR; TCRdb's copy has only in-frame clones and lacks some. The data contain 150,000 or so clones, roughly 79% of them singletons. The sample was PBMCs. Receptor source: a man aged 50-59 years in good health and CMV-seropositive.

V is TRBV5-1 and J is TRBJ2-5; no reliable D call. The tail of the sequence fits TRBJ2-7 better, so the J call may be wrong. Looked up from germline, CDR1 is SGHRS and CDR2 is YFSETQ. This CDR3 spans 15 amino acids. CDR3 sequence: CASSLAPTNSYEQYF. The CDR3 DNA sequence: TGCGCCAGCAGCTTGGCCCCCACCAACTCCTACGAGCAGTACTTC.

The chain recombines TRBV4-1 with TRBJ1-4, with D perhaps matching TRBD1 (6 bases). Germline V CDR1 and CDR2: MGHRA, YSYEKL. This CDR3 contains 14 residues. V lost 3 bases and J 4 bases, leaving 9 bases between the germline ends. The CDR3 region is CASSQGAFNEKLFF. DNA for the CDR3: TGCGCCAGCAGCCAGGGGGCGTTTAATGAAAAACTGTTTTTT.

This chain connects TRBV29-1 to TRBJ2-7; possibly TRBD2 for D (6 bases). Trimming pared 3 bases from V and 3 bases from J, leaving 15 bases between. Per germline, CDR1 SQVTM and CDR2 ANQGSEA. This CDR3 spans 14 amino acids. DNA for the CDR3: TGCAGCGTTGAGACGGGACTGGGACTCTACGAGCAGTACTTC. Protein: CSVETGLGLYEQYF.

The genes are TRBV4-1 and TRBJ1-5, with no clear D. The CDR3 is 21 amino acids. The germline V and J ends were trimmed by 0 bases and 0 bases, with 24 bases remaining between them. Germline lookup yields CDR1 MGHRA and CDR2 YSYEKL. CDR3 nucleotides: TGCGCCAGCAGCCAAGAATATCGCCTCGGGAGGAACCGCTATAGCAATCAGCCCCAGCATTTT. It translates to CASSQEYRLGRNRYSNQPQHF.

The chain has TRBV11-2 and TRBJ2-7; TRBD1 aligns across 11 bases. V lost 5 bases and J lost 7; bases outside the gene matches: 10. Germline loops: CDR1 SGHAT, CDR2 FQNNGV. CDR3 size: 15 residues. The CDR3 here is CASSLGQGALREQYV. The CDR3 DNA sequence: TGTGCCAGCAGCCTAGGACAGGGGGCCCTTAGGGAGCAGTACGTC.

The gene calls are TRBV7-9 and TRBJ2-7; TRBD1 matches at 8 bases. The J segment lost 6 bases and the V segment lost 6 bases, leaving 10 bases of the junction unmatched. The CDR3 has 14 amino acids. CDR1 and CDR2 from the germline V gene are SEHNR and FQNEAQ (reference sequence). The chain's CDR3 is CASRPGQGQPEQYF. The CDR3 DNA reads as TGTGCCAGCAGGCCTGGACAGGGTCAACCCGAGCAGTACTTC.

The gene calls are TRBV7-9 and TRBJ1-6; D is possibly TRBD1 (6 bases). Germline V gives CDR1 SEHNR, CDR2 FQNEAQ (reference sequence). Between the trimmed V and J ends, which lost 3 bases and 10 bases, there was a span of 13 bases. The CDR3 spans 14 residues. In DNA, the CDR3 is TGTGCCAGCAGCTTTACAGGGAACCAATCACCCCTCCACTTT. As protein: CASSFTGNQSPLHF. Together with reference TRBV7-9 and TRBJ1-6, the CDR3 gives the full variable domain: DTGVSQNPRHKITKRGQNVTFRCDPISEHNRLYWYRQTLGQGPEFLTYFQNEAQLEKSRLLSDRFSAERPKGSFSTLEIQRTEQGDSAMYLCASSFTGNQSPLHFGNGTRLTVT.

The chain joins TRBV6-1 to TRBJ1-5; 9 bases agree with TRBD1. CDR3 length: 14 amino acids. Looked up from germline, CDR1 is MNHNS and CDR2 is SASEGT. V lost 3 bases to trimming and J lost 10 bases; unmatched junction nucleotides: 7. CDR3 amino acids: CASSDGTGYFPQHF. As DNA, the CDR3 is TGTGCCAGCAGTGACGGGACAGGGTATTTTCCCCAGCATTTT.

The rearrangement links TRBV6-5 to TRBJ1-5, with no clear D. This CDR3 spans 14 amino acids. Germline loops: CDR1 MNHEY, CDR2 SVGAGI. V lost 6 bases to trimming and J lost 2 bases, with 11 bases between them. In DNA form, the CDR3 reads TGTGCCAGCAGCCTCAATCGGGGCAATCAGCCCCAGCATTTT. Translation: CASSLNRGNQPQHF.

The J gene is TRBJ2-2, the V gene TRBV9, with 8 positions matching TRBD2. Germline lookup yields CDR1 SGDLS and CDR2 YYNGEE. With V trimmed by 4 bases and J by 6 bases, 20 bases remained unmatched. The CDR3 covers 19 residues. CDR3 sequence: CASSPRGRGAGGYSGELFF. The CDR3 coding sequence is TGTGCCAGCAGCCCCAGAGGTAGGGGTGCGGGGGGTTACTCCGGGGAGCTGTTTTTT. Supplemented by reference TRBV9 and TRBJ2-2, the full variable domain reads DSGVTQTPKHLITATGQRVTLRCSPRSGDLSVYWYQQSLDQGLQFLIQYYNGEERAKGNILERFSAQQFPDLHSELNLSSLELGDSALYFCASSPRGRGAGGYSGELFFGEGSRLTVL.

The chain combines TRBV11-3 with TRBJ2-1; 9 nucleotides agree with TRBD1. The V gene's germline CDR1 is SGHNT and CDR2 YENEEA. Trimming at V came to 4 bases and at J to 9 bases, leaving 4 bases not matched to a gene. The CDR3 sequence is 13 residues long. CDR3 region: CASSWTGEGEQFF. In DNA form, the CDR3 reads TGTGCCAGCAGCTGGACAGGGGAGGGTGAGCAGTTCTTC.

The chain has TRBV11-2 and TRBJ2-5; D may be TRBD2 (6 bases). V lost 5 bases and J 4 bases, leaving 23 bases between the germline ends. Germline loops: CDR1 SGHAT, CDR2 FQNNGV. The CDR3 covers 17 residues. The CDR3 reads CASSPWGLQRTLETQYF. The CDR3 DNA is TGTGCCAGCAGCCCATGGGGACTCCAACGCACCTTAGAGACCCAGTACTTC.

The chain links TRBV9 to TRBJ1-2; D is possibly TRBD1 (6 bases). CDR1 and CDR2 from the germline V gene are SGDLS and YYNGEE. The ends were cut back, 0 bases at V and 6 bases at J, with 24 bases in the middle. The CDR3 extends over 18 amino acids. The CDR3 coding sequence is TGTGCCAGCAGCGTAGGGGCGAAGGACAGTGCCCCTACTAATGGCTACACCTTC. Amino acid sequence: CASSVGAKDSAPTNGYTF.

The rearrangement uses TRBV21-1 and TRBJ2-1; the table's D call TRBD1 went unverified against the DNA. TRBV21-1 is a known pseudogene. The CDR3 has 18 amino acids. The CDR3 DNA follows: TGTGCCAGCAGCGACGACCATGACAGGGCCAGGGGTTACAATGAGCAGTTCTTC. Protein: CASSDDHDRARGYNEQFF.

The chain is built from TRBV6-6 and TRBJ2-1; the D gene is possibly TRBD2 (6 bases). Germline CDR1 and CDR2: MNHNY and SVGAGI (reference sequence). Trimming took 2 bases from V and 2 from J, leaving 7 bases between them. The CDR3 totals 14 residues. The CDR3 sequence is CASSYGEAYNEQFF. In nucleotides, the CDR3 is TGTGCCAGCAGTTACGGGGAGGCCTACAATGAGCAGTTCTTC.

The chain has TRBV19 and TRBJ1-5; 12 nucleotides agree with TRBD1. Germline CDR1 is LNHDA and CDR2 is SQIVND (reference sequence). V gave up 6 bases and J gave up 7 bases; unmatched junction bases: 4. The CDR3 sequence is 14 residues long. CDR3 loop: CASRPGTGGQPQHF. CDR3 DNA: TGTGCCAGTAGACCCGGGACAGGGGGCCAGCCCCAGCATTTT.

This chain connects TRBV6-5 to TRBJ2-5, with a possible D match to TRBD2 (5 bases). The J call may be wrong; the DNA end is better matched by TRBJ2-7. CDR1 is MNHEY, CDR2 SVGAGI, per germline. The CDR3 spans 13 residues. CDR3 in DNA: TGTGCCAGCAGTTACTCGAGGGTCTACGAGCAGTACTTC. As protein: CASSYSRVYEQYF.

The chain uses TRBV7-9 and TRBJ2-3; 14 bases agree with TRBD2. With V trimmed by 4 bases and J by 1 base, 10 bases remained unmatched. The CDR3 runs to 19 residues. CDR1 is SEHNR and CDR2 is FQNEAQ in the germline V gene (reference sequence). The DNA for the CDR3 is TGTGCCAGCAGCTCGGGACTCGGGGGACTAGCGGGGGGCACAGATACGCAGTATTTT. This encodes CASSSGLGGLAGGTDTQYF.

As regards this clone: The same CDR3 also results from other DNA sequences found in this sample. J is TRBJ2-1 and V is TRBV5-8; the match to TRBD1 covers 7 bases. CDR3 length equals 15 residues. V trimming: 0 bases; J trimming: 3 bases; junction bases outside the gene matches: 3. Germline loops: CDR1 SGHTS, CDR2 YDEGEE. The CDR3 sequence: CASSLGTGVYNEQFF. CDR3 bases: TGTGCCAGCAGCTTGGGGACAGGTGTCTACAATGAGCAGTTCTTC.

The gene calls are TRBV11-2 and TRBJ1-1, with 9 nucleotides matching TRBD1. J was trimmed by 0 bases and V by 4 bases; bases with no gene match: 6. In germline, CDR1 is SGHAT, CDR2 FQNNGV. The CDR3 totals 16 residues. CDR3 sequence: CASSSQGAGMNTEAFF. DNA of the CDR3: TGTGCCAGCAGCTCACAGGGGGCTGGGATGAACACTGAAGCTTTCTTT.

This chain uses TRBV5-6 with TRBJ2-1, with 9 positions matching TRBD1. The CDR3 loop spans 16 amino acids. Germline loops: CDR1 SGHDT, CDR2 YYEEEE. The V gene end was trimmed by 4 bases and the J gene end by 7 bases; junction bases not matched to a gene: 12. The CDR3 nucleotides read TGTGCCAGCAGCCCGCCCCCCGGGACAGGGTGGAATGAGCAGTTCTTC. This translates into CASSPPPGTGWNEQFF.

The rearrangement joins TRBV18 to TRBJ1-1; 10 positions agree with TRBD1. V shed 3 bases and J 7 bases; nucleotides not matched to a gene: 8. The CDR3 covers 15 residues. Germline CDR1 is KGHSH and CDR2 is LQKENI. The CDR3 protein is CASSPQGQGGIEAFF. The CDR3, as DNA: TGTGCCAGCTCACCTCAAGGACAGGGGGGTATTGAAGCTTTCTTT.

This clone showed up just a few times. The sample has other DNA sequences that encode this CDR3 too. The rearrangement joins TRBV19 to TRBJ2-5; possibly TRBD1 for D (5 bases). The V end lost 1 base, the J end lost 2 bases, and 11 bases lay between the germline ends. The CDR3 extends over 15 amino acids. Germline loops: CDR1 LNHDA, CDR2 SQIVND (reference sequence). The CDR3: CASSIGYQGQETQYF. CDR3 bases: TGTGCCAGTAGTATAGGATATCAGGGTCAAGAGACCCAGTACTTC.

This clone was counted a few times. The gene calls are TRBV6-5 and TRBJ1-3, with D perhaps TRBD1 (5 bases). V dropped 0 bases and J dropped 9 bases, with 15 bases sitting between them. Germline V gene sequence: CDR1 MNHEY, CDR2 SVGAGI. The CDR3 is 15 residues long. The CDR3 sequence: CASSYSKEGSATIYF. The CDR3 DNA follows: TGTGCCAGCAGTTACTCGAAGGAGGGGTCAGCCACCATATATTTT.

The CDR3 region is CASSLSGGEPKNTEAFF. DNA of the CDR3: TGTGCCAGCAGTTTATCGGGGGGGGAACCTAAGAACACTGAAGCTTTCTTT. The chain joins TRBV27 to TRBJ1-1, with D possibly TRBD1 on 5 matching bases. The V gene lost 0 bases and the J gene lost 1 base, with 15 bases spanning the gap. This CDR3 is 17 amino acids long. Germline CDR1 and CDR2: MNHEY and SMNVEV (reference sequence).

The rearrangement uses TRBV19 and TRBJ1-6; perhaps TRBD1 as D (6 bases). The CDR3 sequence is 12 residues long. Per the germline V gene, CDR1 is LNHDA and CDR2 is SQIVND (reference sequence). V was shortened by 5 bases and J by 7 bases, with 6 bases between the two germline ends. The DNA of the CDR3 is TGTGCCAGTAGTGACAGGAATTCACCCCTCCACTTT. This gives the protein CASSDRNSPLHF.

The V gene is TRBV5-8, the J gene TRBJ1-4; the D gene is possibly TRBD1 (6 bases). Germline CDR1 SGHTS, CDR2 YDEGEE. The V gene lost 3 bases and the J gene lost 1 base, with 13 bases spanning the gap. The CDR3 length is 16 residues. As DNA, the CDR3 is TGTGCCAGCAGCTACCACCCGGGACAAACTAATGAAAAACTGTTTTTT. Amino acid sequence: CASSYHPGQTNEKLFF.

This clone was observed a handful of times. The genes are TRBV19 and TRBJ1-5; no reliable D call. V lost 7 bases to trimming and J lost 5 bases, with 18 bases between them. Germline assignment: CDR1 LNHDA and CDR2 SQIVND (reference sequence). The CDR3 totals 15 residues. The CDR3 is CASTPKRGNHQPQHF. In nucleotides, the CDR3 is TGTGCCAGTACCCCGAAAAGAGGGAATCATCAGCCCCAGCATTTT.

The genes are TRBV7-8 and TRBJ1-3; D ambiguous. The CDR3 loop spans 14 amino acids. The germline V gene encodes CDR1 SGHVS and CDR2 FQNEAQ. Trimming removed 3 bases from V and 0 bases from J, with 6 bases in between. Here the CDR3 reads CASSFSRSGNTIYF. CDR3 nucleotide sequence: TGTGCCAGCAGCTTCTCCCGCTCTGGAAACACCATATATTTT.

This clone showed up just once. The chain uses TRBV19 and TRBJ1-6, with 7 bases identical to TRBD1. J lost 6 bases, V lost 3 bases, and 8 bases had no gene match. Germline values: CDR1 LNHDA, CDR2 SQIVND (reference sequence). There are 16 residues in the CDR3. In DNA form, the CDR3 reads TGTGCCAGTAGTATTGCCGGGGGACAGTTTAATTCACCCCTCCACTTT. Encoded protein: CASSIAGGQFNSPLHF.

J is TRBJ1-2 and V is TRBV5-1; no firm D call. The V and J ends lost 0 bases and 4 bases respectively, with 13 bases between them. The germline CDR1 and CDR2 sequences are SGHRS and YFSETQ. CDR3 length: 15 amino acids. CDR3 sequence reads: CASSLADNSFYGYTF. For the CDR3, the DNA is TGCGCCAGCAGCTTGGCCGACAATAGTTTCTATGGCTACACCTTC. Supplemented by reference TRBV5-1 and TRBJ1-2, the full variable domain reads KAGVTQTPRYLIKTRGQQVTLSCSPISGHRSVSWYQQTPGQGLQFLFEYFSETQRNKGNFPGRFSGRQFSNSRSEMNVSTLELGDSALYLCASSLADNSFYGYTFGSGTRLTVV.

Comments on this clone: The sample holds other DNA sequences that translate to the same CDR3. The chain recombines TRBV19 with TRBJ1-1; 10 bases align to TRBD1. Germline values: CDR1 LNHDA, CDR2 SQIVND (reference sequence). The CDR3 loop spans 17 amino acids. Trimming took 6 bases from V and 5 from J; bases not matched to a gene: 15. The CDR3 reads CASRPPGQGLRETEAFF. CDR3 sequence (DNA): TGTGCCAGTAGACCTCCGGGACAGGGGTTGAGGGAAACTGAAGCTTTCTTT.